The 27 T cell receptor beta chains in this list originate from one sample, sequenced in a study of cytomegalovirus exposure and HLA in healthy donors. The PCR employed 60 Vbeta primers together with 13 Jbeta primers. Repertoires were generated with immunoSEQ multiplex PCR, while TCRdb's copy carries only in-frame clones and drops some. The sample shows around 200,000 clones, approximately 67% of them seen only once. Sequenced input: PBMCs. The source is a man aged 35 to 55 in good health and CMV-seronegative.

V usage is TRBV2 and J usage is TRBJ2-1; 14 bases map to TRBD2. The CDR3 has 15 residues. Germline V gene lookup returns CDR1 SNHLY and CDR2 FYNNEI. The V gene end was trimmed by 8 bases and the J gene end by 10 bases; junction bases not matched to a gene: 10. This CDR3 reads CASLKGLAGAEEQFF. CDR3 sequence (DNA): TGTGCCAGCCTAAAGGGACTAGCGGGAGCGGAGGAGCAGTTCTTC.

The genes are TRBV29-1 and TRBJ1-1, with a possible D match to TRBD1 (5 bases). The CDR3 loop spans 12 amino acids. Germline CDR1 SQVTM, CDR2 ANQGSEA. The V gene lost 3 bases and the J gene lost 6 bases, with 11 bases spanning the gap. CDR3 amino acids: CSVEGTGPEAFF. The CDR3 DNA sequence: TGCAGCGTTGAGGGAACAGGCCCTGAAGCTTTCTTT.

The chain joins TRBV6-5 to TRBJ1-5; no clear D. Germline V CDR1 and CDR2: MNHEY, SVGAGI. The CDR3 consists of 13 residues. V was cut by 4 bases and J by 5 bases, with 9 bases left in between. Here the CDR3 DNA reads TGTGCCAGCAGTTGGGCGAAAGATCAGCCCCAGCATTTT. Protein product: CASSWAKDQPQHF.

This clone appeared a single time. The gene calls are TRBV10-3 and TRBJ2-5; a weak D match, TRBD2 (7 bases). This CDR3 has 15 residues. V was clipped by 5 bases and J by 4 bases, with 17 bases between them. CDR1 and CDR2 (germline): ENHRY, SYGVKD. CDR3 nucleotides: TGTGCCATCAGTCCCCCCGGGGGGCAGGGAGAGACCCAGTACTTC. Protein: CAISPPGGQGETQYF.

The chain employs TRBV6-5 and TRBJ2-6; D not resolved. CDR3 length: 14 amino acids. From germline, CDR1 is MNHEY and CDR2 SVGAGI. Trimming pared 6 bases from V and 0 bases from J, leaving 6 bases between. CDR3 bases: TGTGCCAGCAGACAGAGCTCTGGGGCCAACGTCCTGACTTTC. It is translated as CASRQSSGANVLTF.

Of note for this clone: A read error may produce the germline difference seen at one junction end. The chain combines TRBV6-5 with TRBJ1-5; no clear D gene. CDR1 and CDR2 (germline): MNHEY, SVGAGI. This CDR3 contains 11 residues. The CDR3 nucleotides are TGTGCCAGCAGGGGAGGTCAGTCCCAGCATTTT. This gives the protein CASRGGQSQHF.

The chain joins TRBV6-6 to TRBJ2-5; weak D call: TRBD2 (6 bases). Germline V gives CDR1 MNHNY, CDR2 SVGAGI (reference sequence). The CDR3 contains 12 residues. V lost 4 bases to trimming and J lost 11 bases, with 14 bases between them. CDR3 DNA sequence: TGTGCCAGCAGTTTCGAGCGGGCTGGGCAGTACTTC. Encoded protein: CASSFERAGQYF.

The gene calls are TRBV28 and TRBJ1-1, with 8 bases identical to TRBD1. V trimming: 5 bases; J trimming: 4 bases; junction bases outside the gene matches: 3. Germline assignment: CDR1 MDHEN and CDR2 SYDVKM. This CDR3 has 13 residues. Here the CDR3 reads CASSGQGGTEAFF. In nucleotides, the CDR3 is TGTGCCAGCAGTGGACAGGGAGGCACTGAAGCTTTCTTT.

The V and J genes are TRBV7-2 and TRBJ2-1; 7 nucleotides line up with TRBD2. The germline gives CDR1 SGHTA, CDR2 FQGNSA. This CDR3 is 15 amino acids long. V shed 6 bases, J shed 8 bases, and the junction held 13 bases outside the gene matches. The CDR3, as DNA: TGTGCCAGCAGACTAAGGTCTAGCGGAGGCGATGAGCAGTTCTTC. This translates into CASRLRSSGGDEQFF.

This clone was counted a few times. CDR3 protein: CASSFRQVTDTQYF. The CDR3 DNA sequence: TGCGCCAGCAGCTTTAGACAAGTCACAGATACGCAGTATTTT. This chain joins TRBV5-1 and TRBJ2-3; D call uncertain. V was trimmed by 2 bases and J by 2 bases, leaving 9 bases between them. The germline V gene has CDR1 SGHRS and CDR2 YFSETQ. The CDR3 has 14 residues.

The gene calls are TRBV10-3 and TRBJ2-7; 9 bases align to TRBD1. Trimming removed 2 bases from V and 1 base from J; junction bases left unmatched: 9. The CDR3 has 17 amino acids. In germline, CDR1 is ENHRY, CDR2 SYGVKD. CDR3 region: CAISESPGGTGSYEQYF. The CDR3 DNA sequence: TGTGCCATCAGTGAGAGCCCCGGAGGGACAGGGTCCTACGAGCAGTACTTC.

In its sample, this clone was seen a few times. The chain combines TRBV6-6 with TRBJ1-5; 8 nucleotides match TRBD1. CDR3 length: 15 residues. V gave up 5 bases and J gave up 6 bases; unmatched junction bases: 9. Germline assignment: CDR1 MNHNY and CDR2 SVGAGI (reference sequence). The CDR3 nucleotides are TGTGCCAGCAGTGACCCGGACAGGGTGGGTCAGCCCCAGCATTTT. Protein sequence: CASSDPDRVGQPQHF.

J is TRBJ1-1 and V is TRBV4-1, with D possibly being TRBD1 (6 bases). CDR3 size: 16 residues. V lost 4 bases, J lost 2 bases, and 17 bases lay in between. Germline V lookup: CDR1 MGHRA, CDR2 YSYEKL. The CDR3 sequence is CASSRWGGQFNTEAFF. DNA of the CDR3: TGCGCCAGCAGCCGCTGGGGGGGCCAATTTAACACTGAAGCTTTCTTT.

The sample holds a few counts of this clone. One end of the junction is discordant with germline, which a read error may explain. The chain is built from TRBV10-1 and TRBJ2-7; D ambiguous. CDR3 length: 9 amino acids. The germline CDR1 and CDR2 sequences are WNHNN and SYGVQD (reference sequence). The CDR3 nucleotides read TGCGCCAGCAGTGAGGGAAAGCGATGG. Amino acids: CASSEGKRW.

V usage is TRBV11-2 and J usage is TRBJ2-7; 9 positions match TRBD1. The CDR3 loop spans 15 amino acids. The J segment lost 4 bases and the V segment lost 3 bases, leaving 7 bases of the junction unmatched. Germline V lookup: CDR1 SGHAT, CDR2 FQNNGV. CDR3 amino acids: CASSLYGQGSYEQYF. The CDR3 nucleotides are TGTGCCAGCAGCTTGTACGGACAGGGGAGTTACGAGCAGTACTTC.

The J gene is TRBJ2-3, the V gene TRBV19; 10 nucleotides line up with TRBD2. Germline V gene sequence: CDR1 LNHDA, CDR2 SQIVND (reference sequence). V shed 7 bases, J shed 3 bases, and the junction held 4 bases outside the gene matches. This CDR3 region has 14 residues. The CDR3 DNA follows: TGTGCCAGTACCTCTAGCGGGGGAACAGATACGCAGTATTTT. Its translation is CASTSSGGTDTQYF.

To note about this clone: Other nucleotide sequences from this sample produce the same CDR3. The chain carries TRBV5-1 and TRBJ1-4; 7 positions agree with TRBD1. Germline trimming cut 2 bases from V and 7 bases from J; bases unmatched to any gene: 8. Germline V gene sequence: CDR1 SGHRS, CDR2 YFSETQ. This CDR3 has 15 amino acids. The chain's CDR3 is CASSLDTGAGEKLFF. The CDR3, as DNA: TGCGCCAGCAGCTTAGATACAGGGGCGGGTGAAAAACTGTTTTTT.

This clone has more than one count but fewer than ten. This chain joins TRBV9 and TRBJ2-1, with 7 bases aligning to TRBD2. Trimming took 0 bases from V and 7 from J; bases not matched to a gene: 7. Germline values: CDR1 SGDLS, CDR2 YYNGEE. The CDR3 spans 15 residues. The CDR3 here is CASSVVAGVGNEQFF. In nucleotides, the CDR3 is TGTGCCAGCAGCGTAGTTGCGGGAGTCGGGAATGAGCAGTTCTTC.

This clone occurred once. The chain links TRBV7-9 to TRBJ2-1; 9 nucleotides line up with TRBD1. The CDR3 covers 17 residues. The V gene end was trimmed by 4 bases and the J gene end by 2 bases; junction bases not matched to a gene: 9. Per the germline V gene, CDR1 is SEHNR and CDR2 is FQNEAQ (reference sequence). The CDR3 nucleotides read TGTGCCAGCAGCTCGATGAACAGGGGGCGGGCCTACAATGAGCAGTTCTTC. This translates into CASSSMNRGRAYNEQFF.

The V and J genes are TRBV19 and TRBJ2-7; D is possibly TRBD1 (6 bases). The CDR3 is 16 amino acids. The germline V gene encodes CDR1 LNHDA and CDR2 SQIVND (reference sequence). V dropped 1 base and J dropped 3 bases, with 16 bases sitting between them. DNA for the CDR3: TGTGCCAGTAGTATAGTAGTCGGGCAGGGGCACTACGAGCAGTACTTC. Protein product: CASSIVVGQGHYEQYF.

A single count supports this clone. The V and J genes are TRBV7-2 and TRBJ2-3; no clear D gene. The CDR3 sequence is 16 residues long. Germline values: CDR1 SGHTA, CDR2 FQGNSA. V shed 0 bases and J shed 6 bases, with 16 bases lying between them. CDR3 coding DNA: TGTGCCAGCAGCTTAGCCCCTCTTTTGGGCGCGGATACGCAGTATTTT. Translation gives CASSLAPLLGADTQYF.

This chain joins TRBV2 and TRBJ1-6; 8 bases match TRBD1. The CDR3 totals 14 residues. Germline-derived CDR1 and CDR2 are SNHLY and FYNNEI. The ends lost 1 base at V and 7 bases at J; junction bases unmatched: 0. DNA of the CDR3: TGTGCCAGCAGTGAAGGACAGGGGAATTCACCCCTCCACTTT. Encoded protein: CASSEGQGNSPLHF.

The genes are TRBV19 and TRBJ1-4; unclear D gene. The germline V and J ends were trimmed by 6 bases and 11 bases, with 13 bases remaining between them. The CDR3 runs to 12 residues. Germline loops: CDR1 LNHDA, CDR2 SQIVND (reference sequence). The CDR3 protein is CASRTGGGKLFF. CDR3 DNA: TGTGCCAGTAGAACCGGCGGAGGGAAACTGTTTTTT.

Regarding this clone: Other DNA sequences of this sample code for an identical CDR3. The CDR3, as DNA: TGTGCCAGCAGAAACCCTAGCGGGGGGGCGTACGAGCAGTACTTC. Its translation is CASRNPSGGAYEQYF. The chain uses TRBV28 and TRBJ2-7; TRBD2 aligns across 12 bases. The germline gives CDR1 MDHEN, CDR2 SYDVKM. Trimming cost V 6 bases and J 4 bases; bases outside gene matches: 7. The CDR3 totals 15 residues. Full variable domain (missing parts from reference TRBV28 and TRBJ2-7): DVKVTQSSRYLVKRTGEKVFLECVQDMDHENMFWYRQDPGLGLRLIYFSYDVKMKEKGDIPEGYSVSREKKERFSLILESASTNQTSMYLCASRNPSGGAYEQYFGPGTRLTVT.

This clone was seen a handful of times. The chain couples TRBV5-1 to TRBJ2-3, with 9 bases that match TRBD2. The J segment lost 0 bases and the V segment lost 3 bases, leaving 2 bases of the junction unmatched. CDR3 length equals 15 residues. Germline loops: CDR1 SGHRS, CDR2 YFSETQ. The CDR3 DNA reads TGCGCCAGCAGCTCCCTAGCGGGGAGCACAGATACGCAGTATTTT. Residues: CASSSLAGSTDTQYF.

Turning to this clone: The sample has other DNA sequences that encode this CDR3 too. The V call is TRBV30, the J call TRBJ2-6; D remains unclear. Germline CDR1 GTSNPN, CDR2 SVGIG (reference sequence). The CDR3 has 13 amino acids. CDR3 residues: CATGGSGANVLTF. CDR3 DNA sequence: TGTGCTACGGGTGGATCTGGGGCCAACGTCCTGACTTTC.

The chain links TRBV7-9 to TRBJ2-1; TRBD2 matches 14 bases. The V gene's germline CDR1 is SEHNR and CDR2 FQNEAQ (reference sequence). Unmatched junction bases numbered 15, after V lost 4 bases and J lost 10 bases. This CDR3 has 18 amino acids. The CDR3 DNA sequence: TGTGCCAGCAGCTCATTAGTGTCAGGGACTAGCGGGAGAGGGGAGCAGTTCTTC. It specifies CASSSLVSGTSGRGEQFF.